A single sample gave rise to the 2 T cell receptor beta chains below, sequenced in a study of beta chain features in type 1 diabetes. General study points: TCRB CDR3 length was moderately but significantly reduced in all four CD4+ subsets of Type 1 diabetes patients.

Every isolated RNA sample was fully reverse transcribed, so sequencing captured expressed TCRB transcripts. Only in-frame clones appear in the TCRdb table, and some are missing; sequencing was by immunoSEQ multiplex PCR. The table has a few hundred thousand clones, approximately 13% seen once; the top ten hold over 0.014%. Their antigens are not known. The material sequenced was naive CD4+ T cells from blood. These receptors came from a woman in her late teens or twenties with type 1 diabetes.

As DNA, the CDR3 is TGTGCCAGCAGCCTCAGTCGGGGGAAGGACACTGAAGCTTTCTTT. Its protein is CASSLSRGKDTEAFF. The V gene is TRBV6-1, the J gene TRBJ1-1, with a tentative D call TRBD1 (5 bases). Germline assignment: CDR1 MNHNS and CDR2 SASEGT. Trimming removed 6 bases from V and 3 bases from J, with 17 bases in between. The CDR3 has 15 residues.

The V gene is TRBV28, the J gene TRBJ2-7, with 8 bases aligning to TRBD2. This CDR3 comprises 15 residues. V lost 4 bases and J lost 6; bases outside the gene matches: 11. From germline, CDR1 is MDHEN and CDR2 SYDVKM. CDR3 amino acids: CASSSSGAGDPEQYF. CDR3 nucleotide sequence: TGTGCCAGCAGTTCGTCGGGAGCGGGAGATCCCGAGCAGTACTTC.